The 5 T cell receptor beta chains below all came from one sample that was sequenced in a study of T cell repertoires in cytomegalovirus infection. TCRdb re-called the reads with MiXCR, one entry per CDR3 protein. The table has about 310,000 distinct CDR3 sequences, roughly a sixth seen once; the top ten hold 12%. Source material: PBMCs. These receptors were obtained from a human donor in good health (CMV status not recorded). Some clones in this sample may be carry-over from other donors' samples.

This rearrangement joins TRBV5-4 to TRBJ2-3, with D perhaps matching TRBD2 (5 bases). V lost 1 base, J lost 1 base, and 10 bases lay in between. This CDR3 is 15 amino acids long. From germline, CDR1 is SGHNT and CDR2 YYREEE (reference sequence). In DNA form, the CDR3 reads TGTGCCAGCAGCTTGAGAGGGTGGGGCACAGATACGCAGTATTTT. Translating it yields CASSLRGWGTDTQYF.

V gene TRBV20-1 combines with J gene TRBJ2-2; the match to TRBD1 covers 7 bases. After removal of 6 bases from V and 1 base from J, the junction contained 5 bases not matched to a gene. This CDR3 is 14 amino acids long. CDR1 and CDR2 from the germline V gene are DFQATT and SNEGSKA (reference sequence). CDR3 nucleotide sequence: TGCAGTGCGGTGGGACAGAGGAACACCGGGGAGCTGTTTTTT. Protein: CSAVGQRNTGELFF.

The CDR3 bases are TGCAGTGCTAGAGATTTAGGGACTGGGGATGAGCAGTACTTC. Translating gives CSARDLGTGDEQYF. V gene TRBV20-1 combines with J gene TRBJ2-7; a weak D match, TRBD2 (6 bases). The CDR3 is made up of 14 amino acids. The V end was cut by 0 bases, the J end by 7 bases, with 16 bases between. Germline lookup yields CDR1 DFQATT and CDR2 SNEGSKA (reference sequence).

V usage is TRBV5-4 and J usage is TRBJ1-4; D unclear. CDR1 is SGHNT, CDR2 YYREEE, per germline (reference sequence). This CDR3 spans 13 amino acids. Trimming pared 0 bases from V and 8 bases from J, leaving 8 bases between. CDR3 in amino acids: CASSLEGREKLFF. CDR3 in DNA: TGTGCCAGCAGCTTGGAAGGCAGGGAAAAACTGTTTTTT.

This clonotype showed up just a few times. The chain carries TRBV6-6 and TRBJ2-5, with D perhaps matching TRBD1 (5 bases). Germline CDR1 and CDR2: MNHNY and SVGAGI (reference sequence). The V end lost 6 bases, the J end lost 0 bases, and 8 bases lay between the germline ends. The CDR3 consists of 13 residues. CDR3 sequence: CASSQGHQETQYF. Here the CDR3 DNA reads TGTGCCAGCAGCCAGGGCCACCAAGAGACCCAGTACTTC.